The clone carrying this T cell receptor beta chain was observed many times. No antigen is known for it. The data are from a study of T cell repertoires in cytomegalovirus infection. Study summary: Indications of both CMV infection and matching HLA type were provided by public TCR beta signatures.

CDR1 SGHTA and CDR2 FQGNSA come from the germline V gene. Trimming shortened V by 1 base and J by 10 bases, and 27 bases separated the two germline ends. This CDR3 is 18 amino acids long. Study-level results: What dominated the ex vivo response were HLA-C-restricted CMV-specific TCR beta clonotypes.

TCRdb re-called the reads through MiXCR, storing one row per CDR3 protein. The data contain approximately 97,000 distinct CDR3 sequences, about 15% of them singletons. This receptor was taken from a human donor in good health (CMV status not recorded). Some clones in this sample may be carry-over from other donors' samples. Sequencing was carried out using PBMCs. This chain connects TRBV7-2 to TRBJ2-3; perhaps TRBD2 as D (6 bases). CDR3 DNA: TGTGCCAGCAGCTTAGAGCGGAGCGGCCGGGACGGGAGAACGGCGCAGTATTTT. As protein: CASSLERSGRDGRTAQYF.